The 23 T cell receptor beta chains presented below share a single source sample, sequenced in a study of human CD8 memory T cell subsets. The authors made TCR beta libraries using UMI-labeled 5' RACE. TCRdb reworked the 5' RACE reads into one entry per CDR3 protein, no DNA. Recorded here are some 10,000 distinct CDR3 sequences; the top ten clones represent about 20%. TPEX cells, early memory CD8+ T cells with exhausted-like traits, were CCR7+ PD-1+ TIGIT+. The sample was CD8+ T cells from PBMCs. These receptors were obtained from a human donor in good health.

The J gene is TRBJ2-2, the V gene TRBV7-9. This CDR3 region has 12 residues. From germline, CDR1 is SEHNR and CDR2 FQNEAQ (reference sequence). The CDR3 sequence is CASITYTGELFF.

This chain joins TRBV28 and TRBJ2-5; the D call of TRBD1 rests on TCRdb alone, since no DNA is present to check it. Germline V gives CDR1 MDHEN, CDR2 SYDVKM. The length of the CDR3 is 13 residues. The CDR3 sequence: CASSRDRDGTQYF.

CDR3 amino acids: CSARPTGTGIVYEQYF. V gene TRBV20-1 combines with J gene TRBJ2-7; no DNA is available, so the TRBD1 call from TCRdb remains unchecked. CDR3 length: 16 residues. Germline V lookup: CDR1 DFQATT, CDR2 SNEGSKA (reference sequence).

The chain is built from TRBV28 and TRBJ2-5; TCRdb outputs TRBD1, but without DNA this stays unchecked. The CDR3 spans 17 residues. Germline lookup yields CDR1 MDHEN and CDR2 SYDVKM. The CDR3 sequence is CASSFRGQGLPQETQYF.

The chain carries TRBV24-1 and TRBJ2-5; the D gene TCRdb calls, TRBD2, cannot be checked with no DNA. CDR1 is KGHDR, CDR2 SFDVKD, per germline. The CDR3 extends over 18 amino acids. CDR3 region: CATSSAPAGGVKQETQYF.

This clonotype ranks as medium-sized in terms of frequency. Here the CDR3 reads CAISDRVYGYTF. The J gene is TRBJ1-2, the V gene TRBV10-3. The CDR3 runs to 12 residues. Germline V gene sequence: CDR1 ENHRY, CDR2 SYGVKD.

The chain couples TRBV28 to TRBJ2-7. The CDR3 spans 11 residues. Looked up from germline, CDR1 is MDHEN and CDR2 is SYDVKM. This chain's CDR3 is CASRKVYEQYF.

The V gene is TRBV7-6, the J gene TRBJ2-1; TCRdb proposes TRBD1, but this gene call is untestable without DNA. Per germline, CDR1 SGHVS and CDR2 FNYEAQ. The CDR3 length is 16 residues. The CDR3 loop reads CASSLGGRKGANEQFF.

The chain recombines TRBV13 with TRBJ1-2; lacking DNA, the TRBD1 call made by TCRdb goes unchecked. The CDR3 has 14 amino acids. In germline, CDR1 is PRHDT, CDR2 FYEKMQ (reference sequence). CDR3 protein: CASSLGQGGYGYTF.

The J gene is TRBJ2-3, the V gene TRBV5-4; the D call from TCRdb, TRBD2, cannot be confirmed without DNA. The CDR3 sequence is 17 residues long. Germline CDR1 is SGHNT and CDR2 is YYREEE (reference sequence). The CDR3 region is CASSFFPRTKETDTQYF. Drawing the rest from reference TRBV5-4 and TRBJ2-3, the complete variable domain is ETGVTQSPTHLIKTRGQQVTLRCSSQSGHNTVSWYQQALGQGPQFIFQYYREEENGRGNFPPRFSGLQFPNYSSELNVNALELDDSALYLCASSFFPRTKETDTQYFGPGTRLTVL.

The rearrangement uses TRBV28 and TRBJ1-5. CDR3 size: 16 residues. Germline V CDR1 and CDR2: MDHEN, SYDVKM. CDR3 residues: CASSLGSVYSNQPQHF.

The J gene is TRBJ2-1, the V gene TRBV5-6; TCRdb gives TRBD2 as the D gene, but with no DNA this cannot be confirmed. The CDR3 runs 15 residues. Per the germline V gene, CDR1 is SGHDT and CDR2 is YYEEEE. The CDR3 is CASSWGTGSLDEQFF. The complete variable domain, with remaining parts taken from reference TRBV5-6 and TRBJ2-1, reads DAGVTQSPTHLIKTRGQQVTLRCSPKSGHDTVSWYQQALGQGPQFIFQYYEEEERQRGNFPDRFSGHQFPNYSSELNVNALLLGDSALYLCASSWGTGSLDEQFFGPGTRLTVL.

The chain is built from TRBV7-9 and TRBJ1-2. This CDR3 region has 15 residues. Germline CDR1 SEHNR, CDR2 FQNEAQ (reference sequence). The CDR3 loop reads CASSLEDTLNYGYTF.

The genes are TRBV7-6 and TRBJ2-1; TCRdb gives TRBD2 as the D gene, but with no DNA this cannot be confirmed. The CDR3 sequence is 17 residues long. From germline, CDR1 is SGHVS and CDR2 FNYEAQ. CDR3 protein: CASSLGTSGRTYNEQFF. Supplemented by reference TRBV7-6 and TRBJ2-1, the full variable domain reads GAGVSQSPRYKVTKRGQDVALRCDPISGHVSLYWYRQALGQGPEFLTYFNYEAQQDKSGLPNDRFSAERPEGSISTLTIQRTEQRDSAMYRCASSLGTSGRTYNEQFFGPGTRLTVL.

CDR3 in amino acids: CASSYTGNGYTF. V gene TRBV7-9 combines with J gene TRBJ1-2; the TCRdb call, TRBD1, lacks DNA for checking. Per the germline V gene, CDR1 is SEHNR and CDR2 is FQNEAQ (reference sequence). The CDR3 totals 12 residues.

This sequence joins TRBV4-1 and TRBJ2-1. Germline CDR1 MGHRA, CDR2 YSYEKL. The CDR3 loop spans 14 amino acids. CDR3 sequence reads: CASSQDPLYNEQFF.

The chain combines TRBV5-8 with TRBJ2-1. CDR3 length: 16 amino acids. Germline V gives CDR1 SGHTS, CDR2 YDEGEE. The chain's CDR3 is CASSFSWTGSYNEQFF.

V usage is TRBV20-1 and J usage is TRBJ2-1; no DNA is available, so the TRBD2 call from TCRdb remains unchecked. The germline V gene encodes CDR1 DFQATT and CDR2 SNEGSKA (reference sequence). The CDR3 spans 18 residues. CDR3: CSARNPMMSSGVNNEQFF.

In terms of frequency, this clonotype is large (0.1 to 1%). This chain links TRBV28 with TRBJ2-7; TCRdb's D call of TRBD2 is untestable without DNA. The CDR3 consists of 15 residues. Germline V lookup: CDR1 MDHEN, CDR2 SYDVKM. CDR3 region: CASRRTSGRNYEQYF.

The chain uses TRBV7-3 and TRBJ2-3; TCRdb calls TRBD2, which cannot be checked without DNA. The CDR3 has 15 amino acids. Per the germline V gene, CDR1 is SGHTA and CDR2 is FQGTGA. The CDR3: CASSLAGGPADTQYF.

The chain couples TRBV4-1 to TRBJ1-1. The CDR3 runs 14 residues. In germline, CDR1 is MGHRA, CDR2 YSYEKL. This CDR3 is CASRGSQGYTEAFF.

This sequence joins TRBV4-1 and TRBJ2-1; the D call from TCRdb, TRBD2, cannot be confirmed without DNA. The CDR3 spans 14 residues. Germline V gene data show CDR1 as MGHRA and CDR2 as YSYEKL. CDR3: CASSQKHGTSSKFF.

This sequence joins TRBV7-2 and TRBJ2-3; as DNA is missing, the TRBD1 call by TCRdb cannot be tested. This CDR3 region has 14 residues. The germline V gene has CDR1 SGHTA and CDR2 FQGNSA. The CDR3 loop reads CASSLMGPTDTQYF.